This T cell receptor beta chain derives from a study of T-cell memory formation after mild COVID-19. Study at large: Clusters of TCRs were largely donor specific.

This clonotype was seen ten or more times. Its antigen is unknown. Study observations and caveats: What remained unconfirmed was the SARS-CoV-2 specificity of second-wave clones peaking on day 37.

V was trimmed by 0 bases and J by 8 bases, leaving 16 bases between them. Germline V gene data show CDR1 as DFQATT and CDR2 as SNEGSKA (reference sequence). This CDR3 contains 14 residues. Using constant-segment primers, 5'RACE produced TCR alpha and TCR beta cDNA libraries carrying sample barcodes and UMIs. TCRdb used MiXCR to reprocess the 5' RACE reads, holding one entry per CDR3 protein. The sample lists about 270,000 distinct CDR3 sequences; roughly a sixth were seen once. The sequenced sample was PBMCs or a T cell subset sorted from them (not recorded which). The TCR was taken from a man between 18 and 35 years old who had mild COVID-19 (a few samples of this study predate the infection). Cell type and time point are not known. V usage is TRBV20-1 and J usage is TRBJ1-2, with D possibly being TRBD1 (6 bases). CDR3 protein: CSARDLGASSGYTF. The DNA for the CDR3 is TGCAGTGCTAGAGATCTGGGGGCGTCTTCCGGCTACACCTTC.